This is a list of T cell receptor beta chains from one sample in a study of cytomegalovirus exposure and HLA in healthy donors. The assay was immunoSEQ multiplex PCR, and TCRdb's table has in-frame clones only and misses some. The repertoire holds approximately 110,000 clones, with roughly 80% as singletons. The material sequenced was PBMCs. The source of these receptors is a female donor in good health and CMV-seropositive. Each CDR3 is given with its conserved first and last residue. A D gene is named only where the DNA matches it firmly. Clone sizes are given selectively: once, few, many, or a class where the clone is expanded.

j_gene | d_gene | abundance | v_gene | CDR3aa | CDR3nt
TRBJ2-1 | TRBD2 | few | TRBV7-3 | CASSLGGLAGSHEQFF | TGTGCCAGCAGCTTAGGAGGACTAGCGGGATCGCATGAGCAGTTCTTC
TRBJ2-5 | TRBD1 | . | TRBV19 | CASSIEARGTQETQYF | TGTGCCAGTAGTATAGAAGCCAGGGGGACCCAAGAGACCCAGTACTTC
TRBJ1-6 | TRBD1 | . | TRBV7-2 | CASSLGQGYSPLHF | TGTGCCAGCAGCTTGGGACAGGGCTATTCACCCCTCCACTTT
TRBJ2-4 | . | . | TRBV2 | CASNSIGVHIQYF | TGTGCCAGCAACTCAATCGGGGTTCACATTCAGTACTTC
TRBJ2-3 | . | . | TRBV5-4 | CASSLILSPDTQYF | TGTGCCAGCAGCTTGATCCTTAGCCCAGATACGCAGTATTTT
TRBJ2-3 | . | once | TRBV6-1 | CASSEASVTSTDTQYF | TGTGCCAGCAGTGAAGCTTCGGTCACTAGCACAGATACGCAGTATTTT
TRBJ1-5 | . | . | TRBV4-3 | CASSQVPGVGQPQHF | TGCGCCAGCAGCCAAGTCCCAGGGGTTGGGCAGCCCCAGCATTTT
TRBJ2-3 | TRBD1 | . | TRBV18 | CASSRDRGPDTQYF | TGTGCCAGCAGCAGGGACAGGGGCCCAGATACGCAGTATTTT
TRBJ2-3 | TRBD1 | . | TRBV25-1 | CASSADRGTDTQYF | TGTGCCAGCAGTGCGGACAGGGGCACAGATACGCAGTATTTT
TRBJ1-2 | . | . | TRBV7-2 | CASSQERAGVYGYTF | TGTGCCAGCAGCCAAGAAAGGGCCGGGGTCTATGGCTACACCTTC
TRBJ1-2 | . | . | TRBV11-2 | CASSLVYRDIGGYTF | TGTGCCAGCAGCTTAGTTTACAGGGATATAGGTGGCTACACCTTC
TRBJ1-5 | TRBD1 | once | TRBV27 | CASRPGQYNQPQHF | TGTGCCAGCAGACCGGGACAGTACAATCAGCCCCAGCATTTT
TRBJ2-5 | . | . | TRBV5-1 | CASSLGQFKETQYF | TGCGCCAGCAGCTTGGGGCAGTTCAAAGAGACCCAGTACTTC
TRBJ1-2 | TRBD1 | . | TRBV7-3 | CASSLDRGGAGYTF | TGTGCCAGCAGCCTTGACAGGGGGGGAGCTGGCTACACCTTC
TRBJ2-2 | . | . | TRBV5-1 | CASSSQGTGELFF | TGCGCCAGCAGCTCACAGGGCACCGGGGAGCTGTTTTTT
TRBJ2-7 | . | . | TRBV7-9 | CASSLLGGSYEQYF | TGTGCCAGCAGCTTACTCGGGGGATCCTACGAGCAGTACTTC
TRBJ1-5 | TRBD1 | . | TRBV5-5 | CASSTPGQGNNQPQHF | TGTGCCAGCAGCACGCCGGGACAGGGAAACAATCAGCCCCAGCATTTT
TRBJ2-7 | TRBD1 | . | TRBV15 | CATSRPDRGLYEQYF | TGTGCCACCAGCAGACCGGACAGGGGGCTCTACGAGCAGTACTTC
TRBJ1-5 | . | . | TRBV18 | CASSALTGNSNQPQHF | TGTGCCAGCTCAGCTCTGACAGGAAATAGCAATCAGCCCCAGCATTTT
TRBJ2-3 | . | . | TRBV6-4 | CASSDQVEDTQYF | TGTGCCAGCAGTGACCAAGTCGAGGATACGCAGTATTTT
TRBJ1-4 | . | few | TRBV4-1 | CASSQVSGLATNEKLFF | TGCGCCAGCAGCCAAGTTTCAGGGTTGGCAACTAATGAAAAACTGTTTTTT
TRBJ2-3 | TRBD1 | . | TRBV29-1 | CSVEGQGADTQYF | TGCAGCGTTGAGGGACAGGGGGCAGATACGCAGTATTTT
TRBJ2-3 | TRBD2 | . | TRBV18 | CASSTTASGSNEDTQYF | TGTGCCAGCTCGACCACGGCTAGCGGGAGCAATGAAGATACGCAGTATTTT
TRBJ2-7 | . | . | TRBV18 | CASSPRQNEQYF | TGTGCCAGCTCACCACGACAGAACGAGCAGTACTTC
TRBJ2-2 | . | . | TRBV7-7 | CASSSDRAGELLF | TGTGCTAGCAGTTCTGACCGGGCCGGGGAGCTGCTTTTT
TRBJ2-5 | . | . | TRBV2 | CASGRGAVTQYF | TGTGCCAGCGGTCGGGGGGCGGTGACCCAGTACTTC
TRBJ1-4 | . | . | TRBV2 | CASRPGNEKLFF | TGTGCCAGCAGACCGGGTAATGAAAAACTGTTTTTT
TRBJ1-2 | . | . | TRBV4-1 | CASSQANVYGYTF | TGCGCCAGCAGCCAAGCAAATGTGTATGGCTACACCTTC
TRBJ2-5 | TRBD1 | . | TRBV10-3 | CAISGQGNQETQYF | TGTGCCATCAGTGGACAGGGAAACCAAGAGACCCAGTACTTC
TRBJ2-1 | . | . | TRBV18 | CASSPPTGFGNEQFF | TGTGCCAGCTCACCACCTACAGGGTTTGGGAATGAGCAGTTCTTC
TRBJ2-1 | . | . | TRBV11-2 | CASSFLGKGPISYNEQFF | TGTGCCAGCAGCTTTCTCGGGAAGGGTCCCATCTCTTACAATGAGCAGTTCTTC
TRBJ2-1 | . | . | TRBV9 | CASSLRGTGYSYNEQFF | TGTGCCAGCAGCCTAAGAGGAACGGGATACTCCTACAATGAGCAGTTCTTC
TRBJ2-6 | TRBD1 | . | TRBV5-1 | CASSRPEPGQGRIVLTF | TGCGCCAGCAGCCGCCCCGAACCGGGACAGGGTAGAATCGTCCTGACTTTC
TRBJ2-2 | TRBD2 | few | TRBV4-1 | CASSLAPGLAGATANTGELFF | TGCGCCAGCAGCCTCGCACCGGGACTAGCGGGAGCGACCGCGAACACCGGGGAGCTGTTTTTT
TRBJ2-3 | . | . | TRBV4-3 | CASSQDLVTDTQYF | TGCGCCAGCAGCCAAGATCTAGTCACAGATACGCAGTATTTT
TRBJ1-4 | . | . | TRBV2 | CASSERTVKLFF | TGTGCCAGCAGTGAAAGGACAGTAAAACTGTTTTTT
TRBJ2-7 | . | . | TRBV5-8 | CASSLFGVGSSYEQYF | TGTGCCAGCAGCTTGTTTGGGGTGGGGAGCTCCTACGAGCAGTACTTC
TRBJ2-7 | . | . | TRBV5-1 | CASSLDLTAYEQYF | TGCGCCAGCAGCTTGGACCTGACAGCCTACGAGCAGTACTTC
TRBJ2-5 | . | . | TRBV2 | CASSERQIQETQYF | TGTGCCAGCAGTGAGAGACAGATCCAAGAGACCCAGTACTTC
TRBJ1-1 | . | . | TRBV20-1 | CSATPGTEAFF | TGCAGTGCCACACCGGGCACTGAAGCTTTCTTT
TRBJ1-1 | . | . | TRBV5-1 | CASSRGQDTEAFF | TGCGCCAGCAGCAGAGGTCAAGACACTGAAGCTTTCTTT
TRBJ2-3 | . | . | TRBV7-2 | CASSLGLSGHTDTQYF | TGTGCCAGCAGCTTAGGTCTAAGCGGGCACACAGATACGCAGTATTTT